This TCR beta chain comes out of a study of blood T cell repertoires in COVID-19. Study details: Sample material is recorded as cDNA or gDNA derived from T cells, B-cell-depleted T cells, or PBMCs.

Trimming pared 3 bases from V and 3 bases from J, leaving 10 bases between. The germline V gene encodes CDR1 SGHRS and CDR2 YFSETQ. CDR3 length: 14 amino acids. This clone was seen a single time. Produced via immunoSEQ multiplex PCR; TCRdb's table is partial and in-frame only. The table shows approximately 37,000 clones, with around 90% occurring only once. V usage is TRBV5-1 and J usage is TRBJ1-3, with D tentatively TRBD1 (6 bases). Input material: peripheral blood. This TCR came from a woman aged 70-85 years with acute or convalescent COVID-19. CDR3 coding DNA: TGCGCCAGCAGCTCTGGACAGAATGGAAACACCATATATTTT. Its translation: CASSSGQNGNTIYF.